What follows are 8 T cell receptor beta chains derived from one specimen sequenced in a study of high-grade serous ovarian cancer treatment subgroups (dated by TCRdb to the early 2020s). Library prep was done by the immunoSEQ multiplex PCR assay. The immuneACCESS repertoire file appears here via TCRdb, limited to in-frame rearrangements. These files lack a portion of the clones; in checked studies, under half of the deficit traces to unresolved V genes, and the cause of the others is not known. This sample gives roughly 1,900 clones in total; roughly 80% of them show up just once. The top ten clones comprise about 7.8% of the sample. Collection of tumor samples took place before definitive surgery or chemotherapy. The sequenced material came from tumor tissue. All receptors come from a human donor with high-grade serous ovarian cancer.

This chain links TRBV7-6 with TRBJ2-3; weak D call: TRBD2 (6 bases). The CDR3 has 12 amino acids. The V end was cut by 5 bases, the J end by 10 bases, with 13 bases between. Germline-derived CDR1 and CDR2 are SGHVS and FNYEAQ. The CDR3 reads CASSPGLLAQYF. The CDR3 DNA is TGTGCCAGCAGCCCGGGACTCTTGGCGCAGTATTTT. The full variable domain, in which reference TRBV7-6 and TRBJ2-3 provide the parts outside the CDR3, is GAGVSQSPRYKVTKRGQDVALRCDPISGHVSLYWYRQALGQGPEFLTYFNYEAQQDKSGLPNDRFSAERPEGSISTLTIQRTEQRDSAMYRCASSPGLLAQYFGPGTRLTVL.

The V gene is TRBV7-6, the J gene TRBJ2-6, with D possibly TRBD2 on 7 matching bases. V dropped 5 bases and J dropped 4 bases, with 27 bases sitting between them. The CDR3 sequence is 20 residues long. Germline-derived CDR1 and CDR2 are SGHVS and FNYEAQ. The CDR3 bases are TGTGCCAGCAGCGTAAGGGGCCGGGGGGCGTATACGTCGGGGGCCAACGTCCTGACTTTC. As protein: CASSVRGRGAYTSGANVLTF.

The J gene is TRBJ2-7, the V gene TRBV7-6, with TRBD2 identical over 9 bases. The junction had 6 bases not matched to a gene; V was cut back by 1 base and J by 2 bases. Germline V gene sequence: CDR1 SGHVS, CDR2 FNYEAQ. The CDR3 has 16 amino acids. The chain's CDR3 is CASSLEGSGRTYEQYF. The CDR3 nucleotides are TGTGCCAGCAGCTTAGAGGGCAGCGGGAGGACCTACGAGCAGTACTTC. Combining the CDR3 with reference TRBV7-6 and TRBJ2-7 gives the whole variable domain GAGVSQSPRYKVTKRGQDVALRCDPISGHVSLYWYRQALGQGPEFLTYFNYEAQQDKSGLPNDRFSAERPEGSISTLTIQRTEQRDSAMYRCASSLEGSGRTYEQYFGPGTRLTVT.

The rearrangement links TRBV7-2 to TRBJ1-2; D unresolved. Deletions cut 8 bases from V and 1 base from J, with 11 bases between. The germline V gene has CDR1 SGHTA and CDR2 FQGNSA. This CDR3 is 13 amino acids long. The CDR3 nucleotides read TGTGCCAGCGCCTACTCGGTTAACTATGGCTACACCTTC. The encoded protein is CASAYSVNYGYTF.

The CDR3 region has the DNA TGTGCCAGCAGCGTAGGAGTTGGCGGGGGGGACTACAATGAGCAGTTCTTC. Protein sequence: CASSVGVGGGDYNEQFF. The rearrangement links TRBV9 to TRBJ2-1; 9 bases line up with TRBD2. Germline V gives CDR1 SGDLS, CDR2 YYNGEE. V was clipped by 0 bases and J by 3 bases; unmatched bases: 7. The CDR3 extends over 17 amino acids.

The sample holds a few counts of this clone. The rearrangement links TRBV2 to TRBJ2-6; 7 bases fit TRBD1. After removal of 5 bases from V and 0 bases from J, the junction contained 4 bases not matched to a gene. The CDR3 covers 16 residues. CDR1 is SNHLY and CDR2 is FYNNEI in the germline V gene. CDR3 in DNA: TGTGCCAGCAGTAGGGACAGCAACTCTGGGGCCAACGTCCTGACTTTC. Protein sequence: CASSRDSNSGANVLTF.

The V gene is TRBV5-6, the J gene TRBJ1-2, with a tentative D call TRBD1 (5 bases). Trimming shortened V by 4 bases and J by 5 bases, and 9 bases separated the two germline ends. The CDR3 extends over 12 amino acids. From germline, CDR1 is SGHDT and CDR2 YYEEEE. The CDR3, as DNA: TGTGCCAGCAGCAACCGACAGTATGGCTACACCTTC. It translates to CASSNRQYGYTF.

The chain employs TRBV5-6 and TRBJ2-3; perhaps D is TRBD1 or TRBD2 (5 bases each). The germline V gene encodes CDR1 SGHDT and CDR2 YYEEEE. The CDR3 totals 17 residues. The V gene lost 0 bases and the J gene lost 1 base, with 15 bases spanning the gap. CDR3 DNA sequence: TGTGCCAGCAGCTTGGGGATTCTCGGGGCCGGCACAGATACGCAGTATTTT. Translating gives CASSLGILGAGTDTQYF.